These 20 T cell receptor beta chains originate from one sample sequenced in a study of cytomegalovirus exposure and HLA in healthy donors. The PCR contained 60 Vbeta and 13 Jbeta primers. Generated by immunoSEQ multiplex PCR, the TCRdb table keeps only in-frame clones and is missing some. The sample contains 150,000 to 180,000 clones, roughly 79% of which appear only once. Sequenced sample: PBMCs. Source of these receptors: a man between 18 and 29 years old in good health and CMV-seronegative.

The rearrangement uses TRBV27 and TRBJ1-5; no definite D call. CDR1 and CDR2 from the germline V gene are MNHEY and SMNVEV (reference sequence). This CDR3 is built from 17 residues. Trimming shortened V by 5 bases and J by 4 bases, and 21 bases separated the two germline ends. In DNA, the CDR3 is TGTGCCAGCAGTCAATGGAGATCCCCCAGAGCTAATCAGCCCCAGCATTTT. This gives the protein CASSQWRSPRANQPQHF.

V is TRBV28 and J is TRBJ1-1, with TRBD1 as a possible D gene (5 bases). There are 13 residues in the CDR3. Trimming took 7 bases from V and 6 from J, leaving 15 bases between them. CDR1 is MDHEN, CDR2 SYDVKM, per germline. The CDR3 nucleotides read TGTGCCAGCACCTCGCCCCAAGGGGCTGAAGCTTTCTTT. This codes for CASTSPQGAEAFF.

The rearrangement links TRBV7-2 to TRBJ1-1; 9 bases line up with TRBD1. Germline CDR1 reads SGHTA; CDR2 reads FQGNSA. J gave up 3 bases and V 4 bases, and 6 bases lay outside the gene matches. The CDR3 is made up of 15 amino acids. CDR3 nucleotide sequence: TGTGCCAGCAGCTCCGGACAGGGGTGGGACACTGAAGCTTTCTTT. Its protein product is CASSSGQGWDTEAFF.

CDR3 nucleotide sequence: TGTGCCAGCAGTGAGACAGGGGGCACCATCACCGGGGAGCTGTTTTTT. Protein sequence: CASSETGGTITGELFF. The J gene is TRBJ2-2, the V gene TRBV2; 10 nucleotides align to TRBD1. The CDR3 loop spans 16 amino acids. J gave up 4 bases and V 3 bases, and 5 bases lay outside the gene matches. Germline V gene lookup returns CDR1 SNHLY and CDR2 FYNNEI.

The gene calls are TRBV5-1 and TRBJ1-4; TRBD1 matches at 8 bases. Germline lookup yields CDR1 SGHRS and CDR2 YFSETQ. The V gene end was trimmed by 4 bases and the J gene end by 7 bases; junction bases not matched to a gene: 3. The CDR3 contains 13 residues. This CDR3 is CASSVGTGEKLFF. In nucleotides, the CDR3 is TGCGCCAGCAGCGTGGGGACAGGTGAAAAACTGTTTTTT.

The chain uses TRBV6-5 and TRBJ1-4; 7 nucleotides line up with TRBD1. The V gene's germline CDR1 is MNHEY and CDR2 SVGAGI. The CDR3 contains 14 residues. V dropped 7 bases and J dropped 5; count of bases not matched to a gene: 7. CDR3 nucleotide sequence: TGTGCCAGCACCGGGACAGTCGGAAATGAAAAACTGTTTTTT. Translating gives CASTGTVGNEKLFF.

V usage is TRBV6-1 and J usage is TRBJ2-3; 10 bases align to TRBD1. Germline CDR1 MNHNS, CDR2 SASEGT. Trimming cost V 7 bases and J 3 bases; bases outside gene matches: 4. The CDR3 extends over 14 amino acids. CDR3 DNA: TGTGCCAGCATCCGGGGACAGGGGACAGATACGCAGTATTTT. As protein: CASIRGQGTDTQYF.

The chain joins TRBV9 to TRBJ2-5; D perhaps matches TRBD1 (7 bases). The V and J ends lost 0 bases and 2 bases respectively, with 14 bases between them. The V gene's germline CDR1 is SGDLS and CDR2 YYNGEE. The CDR3 has 16 residues. The CDR3, as DNA: TGTGCCAGCAGCGTAGACCCCAGGGGGGTTCAAGAGACCCAGTACTTC. Amino acids: CASSVDPRGVQETQYF.

This clone has a handful of counts. This chain joins TRBV6-1 and TRBJ2-7, with a tentative D call TRBD1 (6 bases). Trimming stripped 3 bases from V and 3 bases from J, with 9 bases between. There are 13 residues in the CDR3. The germline CDR1 and CDR2 sequences are MNHNS and SASEGT. CDR3 sequence: CASSDQGHYEQYV. CDR3 sequence (DNA): TGTGCCAGCAGTGACCAGGGACACTACGAGCAGTACGTC.

V usage is TRBV19 and J usage is TRBJ2-3; 12 positions agree with TRBD2. CDR1 and CDR2 from the germline V gene are LNHDA and SQIVND (reference sequence). This CDR3 region has 16 residues. With 5 bases clipped from V and 6 bases from J, the junction kept 9 bases outside the gene matches. The chain's CDR3 is CASSLGLAGTLDTQYF. In DNA, the CDR3 is TGTGCCAGTAGTTTAGGACTAGCGGGGACCTTGGATACGCAGTATTTT.

This CDR3 is CASSLYAGTGGINEQFF. CDR3 DNA sequence: TGTGCCAGCAGCTTATACGCCGGGACAGGAGGAATCAATGAGCAGTTCTTC. V gene TRBV7-8 combines with J gene TRBJ2-1; 8 nucleotides agree with TRBD1. Per the germline V gene, CDR1 is SGHVS and CDR2 is FQNEAQ. The J segment lost 6 bases and the V segment lost 2 bases, leaving 12 bases of the junction unmatched. The CDR3 is 17 residues long.

This chain links TRBV29-1 with TRBJ2-5, with TRBD1 matching over 7 bases. The V and J ends lost 1 base and 0 bases, in that order; junction bases with no gene match: 8. The V gene's germline CDR1 is SQVTM and CDR2 ANQGSEA. There are 16 residues in the CDR3. The CDR3 here is CSVEVGIDRDQETQYF. CDR3 DNA sequence: TGCAGCGTTGAAGTGGGGATAGACAGGGACCAAGAGACCCAGTACTTC.

This clone was counted between two and nine times. The J gene is TRBJ2-5, the V gene TRBV27, with TRBD1 matching 7 bases. J lost 2 bases, V lost 3 bases, and 0 bases had no gene match. Germline-derived CDR1 and CDR2 are MNHEY and SMNVEV (reference sequence). CDR3 size: 13 residues. The CDR3 is CASSFRGQETQYF. CDR3 in DNA: TGTGCCAGCAGTTTCAGGGGGCAAGAGACCCAGTACTTC.

This clone was counted between two and nine times. The rearrangement uses TRBV5-1 and TRBJ2-7, with D perhaps matching TRBD2 (7 bases). V was pared by 5 bases and J by 2 bases, with 14 bases between. The CDR3 is 14 amino acids. The germline V gene has CDR1 SGHRS and CDR2 YFSETQ. CDR3 sequence reads: CASSLAGDTYEQYV. CDR3 nucleotide sequence: TGCGCCAGCAGTCTTGCGGGGGACACCTACGAGCAGTACGTC.

J is TRBJ1-2 and V is TRBV7-2; 7 bases align to TRBD1. The CDR3 is 16 amino acids. V was clipped by 5 bases and J by 8 bases; unmatched bases: 17. Per the germline V gene, CDR1 is SGHTA and CDR2 is FQGNSA. The CDR3 reads CASSLDQGVTLGGYTF. CDR3 sequence (DNA): TGTGCCAGCAGCCTAGACCAGGGGGTTACCCTTGGGGGCTACACCTTC.

The chain has TRBV18 and TRBJ1-1, with D hard to call. Per the germline V gene, CDR1 is KGHSH and CDR2 is LQKENI. V shed 6 bases and J shed 2 bases, with 7 bases lying between them. This CDR3 spans 12 amino acids. The CDR3: CASSFRNTEAFF. DNA of the CDR3: TGTGCCAGCTCTTTCCGTAACACTGAAGCTTTCTTT.

The rearrangement uses TRBV5-6 and TRBJ2-7, with 7 bases aligning to TRBD1. V shed 4 bases and J 0 bases; nucleotides not matched to a gene: 7. CDR1 is SGHDT and CDR2 is YYEEEE in the germline V gene. The CDR3 spans 15 residues. This chain's CDR3 is CASSQVRDSSYEQYF. In DNA, the CDR3 is TGTGCCAGCAGCCAAGTCCGGGACAGCTCCTACGAGCAGTACTTC.

This clone showed up just a few times. The rearrangement links TRBV6-5 to TRBJ2-7; 8 positions match TRBD1. This CDR3 region has 14 residues. After removal of 4 bases from V and 3 bases from J, the junction contained 5 bases not matched to a gene. Germline V lookup: CDR1 MNHEY, CDR2 SVGAGI. The CDR3 sequence is CASSLTGVSYEQYF. The CDR3 region has the DNA TGTGCCAGCAGTTTGACAGGGGTAAGCTACGAGCAGTACTTC.

DNA for the CDR3: TGTGCCAGCAGCTCCCCCGGACAGGGGGTAATCCATGGCTACACCTTC. It yields the protein CASSSPGQGVIHGYTF. This chain links TRBV28 with TRBJ1-2, with 10 bases that match TRBD1. The CDR3 loop spans 16 amino acids. The V segment lost 6 bases and the J segment 6 bases; nucleotides outside the gene matches: 13. Germline lookup yields CDR1 MDHEN and CDR2 SYDVKM.

The chain joins TRBV20-1 to TRBJ1-1, with D possibly TRBD1 on 5 matching bases. Trimming removed 5 bases at V and 10 bases at J, with 11 bases between. Germline lookup yields CDR1 DFQATT and CDR2 SNEGSKA (reference sequence). The CDR3 length is 10 residues. For the CDR3, the DNA is TGCAGTGCTGGCGGGGGGGGAGCTTTCTTT. This codes for CSAGGGGAFF.